The next 2 T cell receptor beta chains were all read from a single sample in a study of technical replicates of blood from a handful of donors. Libraries were prepared by immunoSEQ multiplex PCR; TCRdb keeps only in-frame clonotypes and omits some of them. Altogether 60,000 to 80,000 clones are present, roughly 92% being singletons, with the ten largest covering approximately 0.39%. Sequenced: T cells isolated from PBMCs. All receptors come from a human donor in good health.

The rearrangement links TRBV19 to TRBJ2-5; TRBD1 matches at 9 bases. V lost 3 bases and J lost 3; bases outside the gene matches: 8. Germline V lookup: CDR1 LNHDA, CDR2 SQIVND (reference sequence). This CDR3 comprises 16 residues. The CDR3 coding sequence is TGTGCCAGTAGTATGGGCCGGGACAGGGTAAAAGAGACCCAGTACTTC. This encodes CASSMGRDRVKETQYF.

CDR3 sequence reads: CASSFEGRYGYTF. DNA for the CDR3: TGCGCCAGCAGCTTCGAGGGAAGGTATGGCTACACCTTC. The chain links TRBV5-1 to TRBJ1-2; the D is unclear. Deletions cut 2 bases from V and 5 bases from J, with 10 bases between. CDR3 length equals 13 residues. CDR1 SGHRS and CDR2 YFSETQ come from the germline V gene.